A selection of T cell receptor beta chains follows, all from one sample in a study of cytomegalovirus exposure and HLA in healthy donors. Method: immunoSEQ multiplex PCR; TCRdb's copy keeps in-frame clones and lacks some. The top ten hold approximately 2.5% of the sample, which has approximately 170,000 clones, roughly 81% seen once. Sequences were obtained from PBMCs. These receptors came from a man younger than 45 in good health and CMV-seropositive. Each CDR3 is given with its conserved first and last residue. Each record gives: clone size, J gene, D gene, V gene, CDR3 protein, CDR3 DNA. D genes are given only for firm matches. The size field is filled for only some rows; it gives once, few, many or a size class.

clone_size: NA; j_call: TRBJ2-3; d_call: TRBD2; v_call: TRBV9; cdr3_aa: CASSVSGRTDTQYF; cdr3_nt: TGTGCCAGCAGCGTAAGCGGGAGGACAGATACGCAGTATTTT
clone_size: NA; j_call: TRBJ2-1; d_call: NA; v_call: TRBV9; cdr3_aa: CASSPDWYNEQFF; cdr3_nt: TGTGCCAGCAGCCCAGACTGGTACAATGAGCAGTTCTTC
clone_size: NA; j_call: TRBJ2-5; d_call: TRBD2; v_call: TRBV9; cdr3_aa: CASSVEAGTSGSWETQYF; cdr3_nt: TGTGCCAGCAGCGTGGAAGCCGGGACTAGCGGGAGTTGGGAGACCCAGTACTTC
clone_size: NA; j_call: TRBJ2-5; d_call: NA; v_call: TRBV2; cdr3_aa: CAGSLTEETQYF; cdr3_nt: TGTGCCGGCAGTTTGACAGAGGAGACCCAGTACTTC
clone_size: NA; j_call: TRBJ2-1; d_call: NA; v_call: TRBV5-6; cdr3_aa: CASSFIAVSSYNEQFF; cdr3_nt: TGTGCCAGCAGCTTTATAGCGGTAAGCTCCTACAATGAGCAGTTCTTC
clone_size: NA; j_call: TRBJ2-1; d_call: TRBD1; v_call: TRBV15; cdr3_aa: CATSSRQGSYNEQFF; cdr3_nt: TGTGCCACCAGCTCCCGACAGGGTTCCTACAATGAGCAGTTCTTC
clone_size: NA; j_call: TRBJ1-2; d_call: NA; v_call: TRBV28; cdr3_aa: CASTVATGYGYTF; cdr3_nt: TGTGCCAGCACCGTTGCTACCGGCTATGGCTACACCTTC
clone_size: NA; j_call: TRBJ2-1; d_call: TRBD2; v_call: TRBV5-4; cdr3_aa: CASSLGGSGGNEQFF; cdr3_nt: TGTGCCAGCAGCTTGGGAGGTAGCGGGGGCAATGAGCAGTTCTTC
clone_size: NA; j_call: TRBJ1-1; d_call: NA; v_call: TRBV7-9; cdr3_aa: CSSSLRENSLNTEAFF; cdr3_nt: TGTTCCAGCAGCTTAAGGGAGAACAGCTTGAACACTGAAGCTTTCTTT
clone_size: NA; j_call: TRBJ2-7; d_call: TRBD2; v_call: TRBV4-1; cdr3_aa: CASSQDPQGTSFYEQYF; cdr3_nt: TGCGCCAGCAGCCAAGACCCCCAGGGGACTAGTTTCTACGAGCAGTACTTC
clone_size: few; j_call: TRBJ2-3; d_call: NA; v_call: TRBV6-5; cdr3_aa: CASSSPGADTQYF; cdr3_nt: TGTGCCAGCAGTTCGCCGGGGGCAGATACGCAGTATTTT
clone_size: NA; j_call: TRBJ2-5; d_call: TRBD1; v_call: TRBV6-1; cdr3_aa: CASSRDREEETQYF; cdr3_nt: TGTGCCAGCTCCCGGGACAGGGAGGAGGAGACCCAGTACTTC
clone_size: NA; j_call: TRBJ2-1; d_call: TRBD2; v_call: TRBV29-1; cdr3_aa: CSAQRASGANEQFF; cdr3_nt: TGCAGCGCCCAAAGGGCTAGCGGGGCCAATGAGCAGTTCTTC
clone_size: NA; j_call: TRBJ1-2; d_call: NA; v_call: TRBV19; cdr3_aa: CASRAVGGDNDGYTF; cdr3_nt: TGTGCCAGTAGAGCCGTGGGTGGGGACAACGATGGCTACACCTTC
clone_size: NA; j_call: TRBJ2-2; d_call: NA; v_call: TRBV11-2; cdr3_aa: CASSPERTGELFF; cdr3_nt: TGTGCCAGCAGCCCCGAGCGGACCGGGGAGCTGTTTTTT
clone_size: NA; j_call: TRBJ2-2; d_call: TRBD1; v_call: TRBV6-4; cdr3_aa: CASRRDRVTGELFF; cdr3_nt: TGTGCCAGCAGGAGGGACAGGGTCACCGGGGAGCTGTTTTTT
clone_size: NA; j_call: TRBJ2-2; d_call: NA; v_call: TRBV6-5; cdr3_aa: CASSYSGARADGELFF; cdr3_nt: TGTGCCAGCAGTTACTCTGGGGCACGTGCAGACGGGGAGCTGTTTTTT
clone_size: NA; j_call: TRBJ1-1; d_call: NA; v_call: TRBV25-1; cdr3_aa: CASSGSLGAFF; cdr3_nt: TGTGCCAGCAGTGGGAGTCTCGGAGCTTTCTTT
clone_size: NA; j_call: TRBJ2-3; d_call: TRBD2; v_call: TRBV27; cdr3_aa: CASSLLGTSGRTDTQYF; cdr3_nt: TGTGCCAGCAGTTTACTAGGGACTAGCGGGAGGACAGATACGCAGTATTTT
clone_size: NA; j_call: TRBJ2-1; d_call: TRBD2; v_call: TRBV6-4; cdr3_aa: CASSATSGRENEQFF; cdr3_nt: TGTGCCAGCAGTGCCACTAGCGGGAGAGAGAATGAGCAGTTCTTC
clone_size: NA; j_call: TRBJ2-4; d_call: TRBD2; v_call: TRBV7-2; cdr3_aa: CASSLGLAGVGKNIQYF; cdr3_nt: TGTGCCAGCAGCTTAGGGCTAGCGGGAGTAGGCAAAAACATTCAGTACTTC
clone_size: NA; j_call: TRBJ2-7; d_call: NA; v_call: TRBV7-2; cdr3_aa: CASSLTGSPYEQYF; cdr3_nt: TGTGCCAGCAGCTTGACAGGATCTCCCTACGAGCAGTACTTC
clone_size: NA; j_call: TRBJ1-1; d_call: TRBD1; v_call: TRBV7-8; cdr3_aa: CASSSRTGNTEAFF; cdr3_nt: TGTGCCAGCAGCTCCCGGACAGGGAACACTGAAGCTTTCTTT
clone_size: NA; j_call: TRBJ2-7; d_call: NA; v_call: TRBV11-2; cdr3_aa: CASSSTYSFSYEQYF; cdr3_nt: TGTGCCAGCAGCTCCACCTACAGTTTTTCCTACGAGCAGTACTTC
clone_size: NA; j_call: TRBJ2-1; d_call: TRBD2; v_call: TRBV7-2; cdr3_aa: CASSLDRGRTYNEQFF; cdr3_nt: TGTGCCAGCAGCTTAGACCGCGGGAGAACCTACAATGAGCAGTTCTTC
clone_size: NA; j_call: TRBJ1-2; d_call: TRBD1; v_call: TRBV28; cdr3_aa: CASRQGAMIHGYTF; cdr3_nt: TGTGCCAGCAGACAGGGGGCGATGATACATGGCTACACCTTC
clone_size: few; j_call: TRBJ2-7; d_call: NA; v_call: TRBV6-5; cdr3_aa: CASSPQETWYEQYF; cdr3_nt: TGTGCCAGCAGCCCTCAGGAAACCTGGTACGAGCAGTACTTC